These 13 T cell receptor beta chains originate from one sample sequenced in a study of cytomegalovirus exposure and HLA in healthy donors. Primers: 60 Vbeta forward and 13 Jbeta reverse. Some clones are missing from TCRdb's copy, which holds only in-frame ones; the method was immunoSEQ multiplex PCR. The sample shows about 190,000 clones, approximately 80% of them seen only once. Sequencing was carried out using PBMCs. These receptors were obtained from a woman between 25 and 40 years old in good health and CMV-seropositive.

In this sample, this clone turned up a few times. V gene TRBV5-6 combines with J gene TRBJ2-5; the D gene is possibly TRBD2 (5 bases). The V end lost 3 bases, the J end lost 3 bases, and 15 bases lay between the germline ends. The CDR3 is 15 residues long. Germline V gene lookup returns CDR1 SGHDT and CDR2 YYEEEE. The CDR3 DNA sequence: TGTGCCAGCAGCTGGGAATACTGGGAGAAAGAGACCCAGTACTTC. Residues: CASSWEYWEKETQYF.

The CDR3, as DNA: TGTGCCACTAAGGACAGGGGCACGGTGAACACTGAAGCTTTCTTT. Amino acid sequence: CATKDRGTVNTEAFF. The rearrangement links TRBV19 to TRBJ1-1, with TRBD1 matching over 9 bases. The CDR3 extends over 15 amino acids. CDR1 and CDR2 (germline): LNHDA, SQIVND (reference sequence). The J segment lost 0 bases and the V segment lost 10 bases, leaving 9 bases of the junction unmatched.

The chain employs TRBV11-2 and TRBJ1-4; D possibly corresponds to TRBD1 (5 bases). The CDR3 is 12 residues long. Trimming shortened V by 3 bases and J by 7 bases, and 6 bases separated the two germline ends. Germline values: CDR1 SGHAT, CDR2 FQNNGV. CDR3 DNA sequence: TGTGCCAGCAGCTTGGACACTGAAAAACTGTTTTTT. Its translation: CASSLDTEKLFF.

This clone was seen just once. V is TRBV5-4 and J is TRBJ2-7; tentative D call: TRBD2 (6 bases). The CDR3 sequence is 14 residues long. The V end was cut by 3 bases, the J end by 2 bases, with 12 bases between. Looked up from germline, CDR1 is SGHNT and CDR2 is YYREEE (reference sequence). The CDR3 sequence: CASSSGTLPYEQYF. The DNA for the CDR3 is TGTGCCAGCAGCTCCGGGACTCTACCCTACGAGCAGTACTTC.

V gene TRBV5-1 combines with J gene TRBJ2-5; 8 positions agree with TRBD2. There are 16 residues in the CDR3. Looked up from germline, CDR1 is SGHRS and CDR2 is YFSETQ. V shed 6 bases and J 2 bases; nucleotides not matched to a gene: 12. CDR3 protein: CASTRSSGTRQETQYF. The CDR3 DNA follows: TGCGCCAGCACCAGAAGTAGCGGGACCCGGCAAGAGACCCAGTACTTC.

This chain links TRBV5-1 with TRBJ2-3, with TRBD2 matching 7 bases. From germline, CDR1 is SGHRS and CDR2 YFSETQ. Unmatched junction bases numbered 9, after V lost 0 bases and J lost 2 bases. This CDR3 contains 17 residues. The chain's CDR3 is CASSLALARTPTDTQYF. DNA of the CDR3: TGCGCCAGCAGCTTGGCACTAGCGCGGACCCCCACAGATACGCAGTATTTT.

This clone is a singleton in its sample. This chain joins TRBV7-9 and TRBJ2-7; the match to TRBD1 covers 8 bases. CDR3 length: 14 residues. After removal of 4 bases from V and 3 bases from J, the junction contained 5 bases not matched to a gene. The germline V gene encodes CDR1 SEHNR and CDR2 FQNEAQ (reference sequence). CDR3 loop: CASSSGGGYYEQYF. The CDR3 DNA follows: TGTGCCAGCAGCTCAGGGGGCGGTTACTACGAGCAGTACTTC.

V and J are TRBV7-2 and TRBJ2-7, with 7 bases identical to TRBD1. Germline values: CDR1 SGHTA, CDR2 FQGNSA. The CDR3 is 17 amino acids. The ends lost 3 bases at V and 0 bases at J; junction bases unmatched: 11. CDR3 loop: CASSLGRDRRSSYEQYF. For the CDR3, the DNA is TGTGCCAGCAGCTTGGGAAGGGACAGACGGAGCTCCTACGAGCAGTACTTC.

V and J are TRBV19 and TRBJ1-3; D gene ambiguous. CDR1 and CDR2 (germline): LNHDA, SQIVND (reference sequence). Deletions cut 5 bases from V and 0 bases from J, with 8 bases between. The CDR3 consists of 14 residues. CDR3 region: CASSDPDSGNTIYF. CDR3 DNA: TGTGCCAGTAGTGATCCAGACTCTGGAAACACCATATATTTT.

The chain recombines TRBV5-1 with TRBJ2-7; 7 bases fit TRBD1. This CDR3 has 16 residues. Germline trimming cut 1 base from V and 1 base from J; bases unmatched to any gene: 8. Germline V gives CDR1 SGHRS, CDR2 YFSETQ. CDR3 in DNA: TGCGCCAGCAGCTTGCACCACCGGGACAGTTCCTACGAGCAGTACTTC. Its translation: CASSLHHRDSSYEQYF.

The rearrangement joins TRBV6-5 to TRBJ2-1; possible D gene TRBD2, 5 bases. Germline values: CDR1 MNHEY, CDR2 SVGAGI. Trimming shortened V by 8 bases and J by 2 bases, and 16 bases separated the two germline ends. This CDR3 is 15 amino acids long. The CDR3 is CASRLGSRPYNEQFF. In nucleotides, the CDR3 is TGTGCCAGCCGTTTGGGGAGCCGACCCTACAATGAGCAGTTCTTC.

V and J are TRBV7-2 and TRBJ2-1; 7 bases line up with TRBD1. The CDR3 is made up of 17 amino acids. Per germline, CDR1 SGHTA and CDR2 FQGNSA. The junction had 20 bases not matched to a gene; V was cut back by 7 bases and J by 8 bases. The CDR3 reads CASMRNPWQGVRDEQFF. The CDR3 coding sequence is TGTGCCAGCATGCGGAACCCGTGGCAGGGGGTAAGGGATGAGCAGTTCTTC. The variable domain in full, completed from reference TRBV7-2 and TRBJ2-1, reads GAGVSQSPSNKVTEKGKDVELRCDPISGHTALYWYRQSLGQGLEFLIYFQGNSAPDKSGLPSDRFSAERTGGSVSTLTIQRTQQEDSAVYLCASMRNPWQGVRDEQFFGPGTRLTVL.

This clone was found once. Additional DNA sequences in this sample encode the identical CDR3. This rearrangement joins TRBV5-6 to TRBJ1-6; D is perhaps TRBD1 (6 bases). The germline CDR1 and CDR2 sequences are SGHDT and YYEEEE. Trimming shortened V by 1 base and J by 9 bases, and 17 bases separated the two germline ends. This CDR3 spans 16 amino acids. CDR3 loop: CASSLWAGEWGSPLHF. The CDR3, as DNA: TGTGCCAGCAGCTTGTGGGCAGGGGAGTGGGGTTCACCCCTCCACTTT.